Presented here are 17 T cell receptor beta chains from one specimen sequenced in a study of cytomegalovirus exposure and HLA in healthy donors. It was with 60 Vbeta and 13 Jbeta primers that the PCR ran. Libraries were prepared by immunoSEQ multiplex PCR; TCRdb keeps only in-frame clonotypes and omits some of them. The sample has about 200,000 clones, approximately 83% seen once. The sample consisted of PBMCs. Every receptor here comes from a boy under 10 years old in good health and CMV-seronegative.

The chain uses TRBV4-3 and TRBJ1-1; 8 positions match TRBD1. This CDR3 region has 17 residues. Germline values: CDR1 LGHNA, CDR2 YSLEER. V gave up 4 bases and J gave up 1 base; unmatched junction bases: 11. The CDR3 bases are TGCGCCAGCAGCCGTTACACAGGGGGGAATGCGAACACTGAAGCTTTCTTT. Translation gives CASSRYTGGNANTEAFF.

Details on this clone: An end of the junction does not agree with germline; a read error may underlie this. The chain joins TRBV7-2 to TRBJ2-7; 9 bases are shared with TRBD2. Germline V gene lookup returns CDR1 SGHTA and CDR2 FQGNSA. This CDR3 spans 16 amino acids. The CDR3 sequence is CASSLVGGGDSYGQYF. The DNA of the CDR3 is TGTGCCAGCAGCTTAGTCGGCGGGGGGGATTCCTACGGGCAGTACTTC.

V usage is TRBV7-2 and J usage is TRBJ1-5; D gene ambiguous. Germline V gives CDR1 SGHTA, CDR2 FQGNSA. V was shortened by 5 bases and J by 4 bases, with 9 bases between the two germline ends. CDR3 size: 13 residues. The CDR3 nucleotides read TGTGCCAGCAGCCGTTACCGGAATCAGCCCCAGCATTTT. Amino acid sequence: CASSRYRNQPQHF.

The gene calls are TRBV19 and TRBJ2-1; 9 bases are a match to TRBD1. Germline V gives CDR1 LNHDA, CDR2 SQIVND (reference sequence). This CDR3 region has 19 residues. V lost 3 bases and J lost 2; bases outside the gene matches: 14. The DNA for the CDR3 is TGTGCCAGTAGTATTTGGTTCCCCGACCGGGACAGGGCCTACAATGAGCAGTTCTTC. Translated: CASSIWFPDRDRAYNEQFF.

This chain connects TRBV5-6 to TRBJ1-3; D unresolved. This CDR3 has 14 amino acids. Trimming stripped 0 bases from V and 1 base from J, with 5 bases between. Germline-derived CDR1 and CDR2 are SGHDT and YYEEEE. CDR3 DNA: TGTGCCAGCAGCTTGGTCCTGTCTGGAAACACCATATATTTT. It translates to CASSLVLSGNTIYF. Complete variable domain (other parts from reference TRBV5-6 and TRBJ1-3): DAGVTQSPTHLIKTRGQQVTLRCSPKSGHDTVSWYQQALGQGPQFIFQYYEEEERQRGNFPDRFSGHQFPNYSSELNVNALLLGDSALYLCASSLVLSGNTIYFGEGSWLTVV.

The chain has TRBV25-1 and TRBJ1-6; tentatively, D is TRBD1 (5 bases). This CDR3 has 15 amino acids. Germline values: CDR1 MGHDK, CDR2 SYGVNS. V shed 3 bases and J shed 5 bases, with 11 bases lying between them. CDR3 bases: TGTGCCAGCAGTGATTCTGGGGGGAATAATTCACCCCTCCACTTT. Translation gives CASSDSGGNNSPLHF. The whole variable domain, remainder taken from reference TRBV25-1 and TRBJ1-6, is EADIYQTPRYLVIGTGKKITLECSQTMGHDKMYWYQQDPGMELHLIHYSYGVNSTEKGDLSSESTVSRIRTEHFPLTLESARPSHTSQYLCASSDSGGNNSPLHFGNGTRLTVT.

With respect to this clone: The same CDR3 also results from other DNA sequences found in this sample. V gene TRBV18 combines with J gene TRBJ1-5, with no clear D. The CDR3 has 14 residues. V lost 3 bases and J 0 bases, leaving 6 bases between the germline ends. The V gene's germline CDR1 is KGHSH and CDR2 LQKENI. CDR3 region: CASSPPYSNQPQHF. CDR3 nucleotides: TGTGCCAGCTCACCTCCGTATAGCAATCAGCCCCAGCATTTT.

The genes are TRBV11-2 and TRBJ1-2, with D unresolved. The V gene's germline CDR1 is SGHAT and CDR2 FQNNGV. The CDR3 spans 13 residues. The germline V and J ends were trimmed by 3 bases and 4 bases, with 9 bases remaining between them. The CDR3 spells CASSFSQTYGYTF. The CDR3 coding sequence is TGTGCCAGCAGCTTTAGCCAGACCTATGGCTACACCTTC.

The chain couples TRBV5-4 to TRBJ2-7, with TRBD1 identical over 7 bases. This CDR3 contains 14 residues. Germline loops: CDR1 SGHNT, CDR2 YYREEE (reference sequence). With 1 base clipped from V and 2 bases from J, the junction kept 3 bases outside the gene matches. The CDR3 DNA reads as TGTGCCAGCAGCTTGTGGGGACAGCCCTACGAGCAGTACTTC. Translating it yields CASSLWGQPYEQYF.

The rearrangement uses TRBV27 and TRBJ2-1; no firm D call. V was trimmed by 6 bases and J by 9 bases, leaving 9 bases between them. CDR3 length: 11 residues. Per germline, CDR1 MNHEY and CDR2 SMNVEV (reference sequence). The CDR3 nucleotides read TGTGCCAGCAGGGTCAGAGGTGAGCAGTTCTTC. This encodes CASRVRGEQFF.

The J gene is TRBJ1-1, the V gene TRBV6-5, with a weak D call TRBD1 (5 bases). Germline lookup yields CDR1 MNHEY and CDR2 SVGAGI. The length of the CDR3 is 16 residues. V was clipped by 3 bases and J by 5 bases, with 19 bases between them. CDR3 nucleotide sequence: TGTGCCAGCAGTTATTTCGGTGGGGCGCTGGGGACTGAAGCTTTCTTT. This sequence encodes CASSYFGGALGTEAFF.

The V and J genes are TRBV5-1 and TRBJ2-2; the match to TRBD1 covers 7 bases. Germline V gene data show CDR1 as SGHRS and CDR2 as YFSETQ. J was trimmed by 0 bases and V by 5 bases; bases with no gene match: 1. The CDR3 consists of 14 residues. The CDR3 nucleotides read TGCGCCAGCAGGGACAGGCCGAACACCGGGGAGCTGTTTTTT. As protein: CASRDRPNTGELFF.

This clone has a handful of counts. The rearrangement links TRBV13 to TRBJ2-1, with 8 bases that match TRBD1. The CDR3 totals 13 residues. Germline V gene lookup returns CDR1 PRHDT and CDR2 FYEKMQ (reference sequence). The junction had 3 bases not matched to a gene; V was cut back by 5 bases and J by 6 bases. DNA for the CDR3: TGTGCCAGCAGCCCCGACAGGGGCAATGAGCAGTTCTTC. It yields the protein CASSPDRGNEQFF.

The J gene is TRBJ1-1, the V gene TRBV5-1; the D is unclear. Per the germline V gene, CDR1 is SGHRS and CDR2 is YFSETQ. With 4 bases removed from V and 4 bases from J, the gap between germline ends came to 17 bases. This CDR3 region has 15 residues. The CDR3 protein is CASSLAVAQVTEAFF. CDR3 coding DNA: TGCGCCAGCAGCCTAGCGGTGGCGCAGGTCACTGAAGCTTTCTTT.

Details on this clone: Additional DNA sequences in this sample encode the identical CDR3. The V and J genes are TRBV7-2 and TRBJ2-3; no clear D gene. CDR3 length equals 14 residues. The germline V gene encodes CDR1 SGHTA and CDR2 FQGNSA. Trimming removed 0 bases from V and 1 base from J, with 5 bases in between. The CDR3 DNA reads TGTGCCAGCAGCTTAGCGGGCGGCACAGATACGCAGTATTTT. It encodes CASSLAGGTDTQYF.

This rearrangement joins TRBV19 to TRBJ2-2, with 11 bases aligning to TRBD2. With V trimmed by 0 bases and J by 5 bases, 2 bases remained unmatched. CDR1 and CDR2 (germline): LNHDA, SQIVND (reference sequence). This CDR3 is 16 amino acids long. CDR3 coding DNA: TGTGCCAGTAGTATAGACGCTAGCGGGGGGACCGGGGAGCTGTTTTTT. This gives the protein CASSIDASGGTGELFF.

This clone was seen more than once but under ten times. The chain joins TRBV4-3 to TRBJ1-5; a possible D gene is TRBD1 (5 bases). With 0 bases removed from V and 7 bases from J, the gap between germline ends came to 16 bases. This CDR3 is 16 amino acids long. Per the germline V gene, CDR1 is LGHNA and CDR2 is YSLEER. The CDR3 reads CASSQDSQGGGQPQHF. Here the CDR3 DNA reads TGCGCCAGCAGCCAAGATAGTCAGGGTGGCGGACAGCCCCAGCATTTT.